These 30 T cell receptor beta chains came from one sample sequenced in a study of blood T cell repertoires in COVID-19. Only in-frame clones appear in the TCRdb table, and some are missing; sequencing was by immunoSEQ multiplex PCR. The sample consists of tens of thousands of clones, 84% of them appearing once. The sequenced sample was peripheral blood. The receptors originated from an older man with COVID-19, enrolled during active disease.

The V call is TRBV10-3, the J call TRBJ2-4, with D perhaps matching TRBD2 (7 bases). The CDR3 has 13 residues. Per germline, CDR1 ENHRY and CDR2 SYGVKD. V lost 4 bases and J 7 bases, leaving 11 bases between the germline ends. Here the CDR3 DNA reads TGTGCCATCAGTGGCGGGGGCGGCAACATTCAGTACTTC. It is translated as CAISGGGGNIQYF.

This chain's CDR3 is CASSSADSSYEQYV. The CDR3 DNA sequence: TGTGCCAGCAGTTCAGCGGATAGCTCCTACGAGCAGTACGTC. J is TRBJ2-7 and V is TRBV27; a possible D gene is TRBD2 (5 bases). The germline CDR1 and CDR2 sequences are MNHEY and SMNVEV (reference sequence). V lost 4 bases and J lost 0, with 10 bases in between. This CDR3 has 14 residues.

The genes are TRBV28 and TRBJ1-5; 8 positions match TRBD1. This CDR3 is built from 15 residues. In germline, CDR1 is MDHEN, CDR2 SYDVKM. With V trimmed by 6 bases and J by 5 bases, 9 bases remained unmatched. The CDR3 loop reads CASRPPDREYQPQHF. CDR3 nucleotides: TGTGCCAGCAGACCCCCGGACAGGGAGTATCAGCCCCAGCATTTT. Full variable domain (remainder filled in from reference TRBV28 and TRBJ1-5): DVKVTQSSRYLVKRTGEKVFLECVQDMDHENMFWYRQDPGLGLRLIYFSYDVKMKEKGDIPEGYSVSREKKERFSLILESASTNQTSMYLCASRPPDREYQPQHFGDGTRLSIL.

This clone has only one observation. J is TRBJ2-1 and V is TRBV11-3; D may be TRBD2 (5 bases). CDR1 and CDR2 from the germline V gene are SGHNT and YENEEA. The CDR3 spans 15 residues. V gave up 5 bases and J gave up 0 bases, with 11 bases separating them. CDR3 amino acids: CASSRSASSYNEQFF. In nucleotides, the CDR3 is TGTGCCAGCAGCCGTAGCGCGAGCTCCTACAATGAGCAGTTCTTC.

The CDR3 is CASSTPTGYSTDTQYF. CDR3 DNA: TGTGCCAGCAGCACCCCGACCGGGTATAGCACAGATACGCAGTATTTT. The rearrangement uses TRBV7-8 and TRBJ2-3; D remains ambiguous. V lost 5 bases, J lost 0 bases, and 15 bases lay in between. Germline V CDR1 and CDR2: SGHVS, FQNEAQ. The CDR3 is 16 residues long.

The chain combines TRBV6-5 with TRBJ1-1, with TRBD1 matching over 8 bases. The CDR3 runs to 13 residues. After removal of 6 bases from V and 5 bases from J, the junction contained 5 bases not matched to a gene. Looked up from germline, CDR1 is MNHEY and CDR2 is SVGAGI. In nucleotides, the CDR3 is TGTGCCAGCAGCCGACAGGGGAAGACTGAAGCTTTCTTT. Amino acids: CASSRQGKTEAFF.

The chain joins TRBV5-8 to TRBJ1-4; no firm D call. From germline, CDR1 is SGHTS and CDR2 YDEGEE. CDR3 size: 16 residues. The V end was cut by 0 bases, the J end by 8 bases, with 17 bases between. The CDR3 sequence is CASSLGQASGEEKLFF. CDR3 nucleotide sequence: TGTGCCAGCAGCTTGGGGCAGGCAAGTGGTGAAGAAAAACTGTTTTTT.

The chain recombines TRBV27 with TRBJ1-1; 9 bases map to TRBD1. The CDR3 is 13 residues long. Germline CDR1 MNHEY, CDR2 SMNVEV (reference sequence). Trimming at V came to 5 bases and at J to 6 bases, leaving 4 bases not matched to a gene. The DNA of the CDR3 is TGTGCCAGCAGTCCGGGACAGGGCTCTGAAGCTTTCTTT. Translating it yields CASSPGQGSEAFF.

The genes are TRBV5-3 and TRBJ1-6; D not certain. TRBV5-3 is reported as an ORF; its role is uncertain. CDR3 length: 16 residues. V was pared by 6 bases and J by 4 bases, with 17 bases between. CDR3 DNA: TGTGCCAGAACCACAAGATCGACTCCTTATAATTCACCCCTCCACTTT. Translated, it gives CARTTRSTPYNSPLHF.

The CDR3 sequence: CASSVTGQGPDTQYF. CDR3 coding DNA: TGTGCCAGCAGTGTTACGGGACAGGGACCAGATACGCAGTATTTT. The chain employs TRBV2 and TRBJ2-3, with TRBD1 matching 9 bases. The germline V gene encodes CDR1 SNHLY and CDR2 FYNNEI. With 4 bases clipped from V and 4 bases from J, the junction kept 6 bases outside the gene matches. CDR3 length: 15 residues.

V and J are TRBV6-6 and TRBJ1-2; TRBD1 might be the D (5 bases). Trimming left V 11 bases short and J 2 bases short, with 15 bases between. This CDR3 region has 13 residues. Germline V CDR1 and CDR2: MNHNY, SVGAGI (reference sequence). CDR3 sequence reads: CAAEDDRNYGYTF. The CDR3 DNA reads as TGTGCCGCCGAGGATGACAGAAACTATGGCTACACCTTC.

The rearrangement uses TRBV7-9 and TRBJ1-5; the D is unclear. In germline, CDR1 is SEHNR, CDR2 FQNEAQ (reference sequence). The CDR3 contains 17 residues. Deletions cut 1 base from V and 3 bases from J, with 16 bases between. DNA for the CDR3: TGTGCCAGCAGCTTAGGTTCCGGGAATAAGTACAATCAGCCCCAGCATTTT. Its translation is CASSLGSGNKYNQPQHF.

This clone was seen just once. The rearrangement links TRBV7-2 to TRBJ1-5, with D hard to call. The CDR3 totals 14 residues. Germline V gene sequence: CDR1 SGHTA, CDR2 FQGNSA. Trimming took off 1 base at V and 9 bases at J, with 13 bases between the two ends. The CDR3 loop is CASSLERGSGPQHF. The CDR3 DNA reads TGTGCCAGCAGCTTAGAGCGCGGCAGTGGGCCCCAGCATTTT.

The chain carries TRBV7-2 and TRBJ1-4, with TRBD1 as a possible D gene (6 bases). The germline V gene has CDR1 SGHTA and CDR2 FQGNSA. The ends were cut back, 4 bases at V and 6 bases at J, with 15 bases in the middle. The CDR3 totals 15 residues. The chain's CDR3 is CASSSAGGAYEKLFF. DNA of the CDR3: TGTGCCAGCAGCTCGGCGGGGGGGGCGTATGAAAAACTGTTTTTT.

The CDR3 DNA reads as TGTGCCAGCAGCGTAGTGGGACAGGGGGTAACGAACTATGGCTACACCTTC. Translated: CASSVVGQGVTNYGYTF. V usage is TRBV9 and J usage is TRBJ1-2, with 11 bases lining up with TRBD1. The CDR3 runs to 17 residues. In germline, CDR1 is SGDLS, CDR2 YYNGEE. V was pared by 0 bases and J by 2 bases, with 6 bases of the junction left unmatched.

This clone occurred once. This chain uses TRBV19 with TRBJ1-1; D is possibly TRBD1 (5 bases). Germline CDR1 is LNHDA and CDR2 is SQIVND (reference sequence). This CDR3 has 15 amino acids. Trimming shortened V by 6 bases and J by 5 bases, and 19 bases separated the two germline ends. Here the CDR3 reads CASRGSWGEGTEAFF. CDR3 coding DNA: TGTGCCAGTAGAGGCAGTTGGGGGGAGGGAACTGAAGCTTTCTTT.

The V gene is TRBV19, the J gene TRBJ2-2; no reliable D call. CDR1 and CDR2 (germline): LNHDA, SQIVND (reference sequence). The CDR3 covers 14 residues. Trimming removed 6 bases at V and 4 bases at J, with 12 bases between. CDR3 region: CASRGEVTTGELFF. In DNA form, the CDR3 reads TGTGCCAGTAGAGGAGAGGTTACCACCGGGGAGCTGTTTTTT.

This clone appeared once. The J gene is TRBJ1-5, the V gene TRBV18; TRBD1 might be the D (6 bases). From germline, CDR1 is KGHSH and CDR2 LQKENI. V was trimmed by 4 bases and J by 2 bases, leaving 15 bases between them. The CDR3 extends over 16 amino acids. CDR3 protein: CASSLTGRGGNQPQHF. The DNA of the CDR3 is TGTGCCAGCTCACTTACAGGGAGGGGGGGCAATCAGCCCCAGCATTTT.

Details on this clone: The sample carries other DNA sequences with the same CDR3. This chain links TRBV7-2 with TRBJ2-3, with 8 bases that match TRBD1. V lost 1 base and J lost 6; bases outside the gene matches: 0. The CDR3 length is 13 residues. Germline V gives CDR1 SGHTA, CDR2 FQGNSA. CDR3 protein: CASSLDRGDTQYF. As DNA, the CDR3 is TGTGCCAGCAGCTTAGACAGGGGGGATACGCAGTATTTT.

This chain joins TRBV24-1 and TRBJ1-1, with 11 bases that match TRBD1. The CDR3 contains 16 residues. V lost 5 bases to trimming and J lost 3 bases; unmatched junction nucleotides: 7. The V gene's germline CDR1 is KGHDR and CDR2 SFDVKD. This CDR3 reads CATSAAGDRGYTEAFF. CDR3 in DNA: TGTGCCACCAGTGCCGCCGGGGACAGGGGGTACACTGAAGCTTTCTTT.

The chain couples TRBV29-1 to TRBJ1-1; 7 nucleotides line up with TRBD1. In germline, CDR1 is SQVTM, CDR2 ANQGSEA. The CDR3 runs to 13 residues. Losses at the gene ends were 8 bases for V and 4 bases for J; bases not matched to a gene: 10. The DNA of the CDR3 is TGCAGCCTTAAGACAGGGTTGGCCACTGAAGCTTTCTTT. Translated, it gives CSLKTGLATEAFF.

This clone was recorded once. The chain joins TRBV15 to TRBJ1-1; D is uncertain. The CDR3 extends over 14 amino acids. Between the trimmed V and J ends, which lost 6 bases and 5 bases, there was a span of 16 bases. Germline CDR1 and CDR2: LNHNV and YYDKDF (reference sequence). The CDR3 sequence: CATRGSRAATEAFF. The CDR3 nucleotides are TGTGCCACCAGGGGGAGTCGGGCGGCGACTGAAGCTTTCTTT.

CDR3 nucleotides: TGTGCCAGCAGCCCCAGGGGCGGAACTGAAGCTTTCTTT. It translates to CASSPRGGTEAFF. This sequence joins TRBV11-2 and TRBJ1-1; the D gene is possibly TRBD1 (6 bases). The CDR3 is 13 amino acids. CDR1 is SGHAT, CDR2 FQNNGV, per germline. Deletions cut 5 bases from V and 5 bases from J, with 12 bases between.

The J gene is TRBJ1-2, the V gene TRBV24-1, with D unclear. The CDR3 is 13 amino acids. Trimming left V 2 bases short and J 8 bases short, with 11 bases between. Germline V lookup: CDR1 KGHDR, CDR2 SFDVKD. CDR3 DNA sequence: TGTGCCACCAGTGATTCCGGGCGGGGAGGCTACACCTTC. It yields the protein CATSDSGRGGYTF.

V and J are TRBV9 and TRBJ1-5; D unclear. Per the germline V gene, CDR1 is SGDLS and CDR2 is YYNGEE. V was trimmed by 4 bases and J by 0 bases, leaving 8 bases between them. There are 14 residues in the CDR3. CDR3 amino acids: CASSPHISNQPQHF. CDR3 sequence (DNA): TGTGCCAGCAGCCCACACATTAGCAATCAGCCCCAGCATTTT.

The chain joins TRBV5-1 to TRBJ1-2; 8 nucleotides line up with TRBD1. This CDR3 is 13 amino acids long. Unmatched junction bases numbered 6, after V lost 4 bases and J lost 7 bases. The germline gives CDR1 SGHRS, CDR2 YFSETQ. DNA for the CDR3: TGCGCCAGCAGCGGAGGACAGGGTACTGGCTACACCTTC. Amino acid sequence: CASSGGQGTGYTF.

With regard to this clone: One junction end disagrees with the germline gene, perhaps due to a read error. The chain employs TRBV3-1 (or the pseudogene TRBV3-2) and TRBJ1-1; D possibly corresponds to TRBD1 (5 bases). Germline loops: CDR1 LGHDT, CDR2 YNNKEL (reference sequence). The CDR3 totals 12 residues. The DNA for the CDR3 is TGTGCCAGCAGCCAAGATGTCCGGGACTCTACCTTT. Its translation is CASSQDVRDSTF.

The chain is built from TRBV27 and TRBJ2-7; 10 nucleotides align to TRBD2. CDR1 and CDR2 (germline): MNHEY, SMNVEV (reference sequence). Trimming removed 11 bases from V and 1 base from J; junction bases left unmatched: 8. CDR3 length: 14 residues. CDR3 DNA sequence: TGTGCCCGCCCGGGACTAGCGCGATCCTACGAGCAGTACGTC. Translation: CARPGLARSYEQYV.

The chain couples TRBV6-5 to TRBJ2-7; no reliable D call. Germline assignment: CDR1 MNHEY and CDR2 SVGAGI. V gave up 4 bases and J gave up 2 bases, with 6 bases separating them. CDR3 length: 12 amino acids. In nucleotides, the CDR3 is TGTGCCAGCAGTTCACAGACCTACGAGCAGTACGTC. This sequence encodes CASSSQTYEQYV.

This chain joins TRBV10-3 and TRBJ2-7; D possibly corresponds to TRBD1 (6 bases). CDR3 length equals 15 residues. Per germline, CDR1 ENHRY and CDR2 SYGVKD. The germline V and J ends were trimmed by 1 base and 3 bases, with 13 bases remaining between them. CDR3: CAISELQGRVYEQYF. CDR3 DNA: TGTGCCATCAGTGAGTTGCAGGGGCGGGTCTACGAGCAGTACTTC.